This TCR beta chain originates from a study of CD8+CD57+ T cells in acquired aplastic anemia. Genomic DNA served as template for TCR beta VDJ and CDR3 profiling. TCRdb used MiXCR to reprocess the reads, holding one entry per CDR3 protein. The sample contains 150,000 to 200,000 distinct CDR3 sequences, 63% of which appear only once. Germline V gene lookup returns CDR1 MGHDK and CDR2 SYGVNS. The CDR3 totals 13 residues. Trimming cost V 10 bases and J 4 bases, with 13 bases left between them. The receptor was derived from a human donor in good health. V and J are TRBV25-1 and TRBJ2-2; D possibly uses TRBD1 or TRBD2 (7 bases each). The material sequenced was sorted CD4+, CD8+, or CD8+CD57+ T cells (not recorded which) from PBMCs. The CDR3 DNA is TGTGCCACCAGGGGGGGACGCACCGGGGAGCTGTTTTTT. Translation gives CATRGGRTGELFF. Full variable domain (remainder filled in from reference TRBV25-1 and TRBJ2-2): EADIYQTPRYLVIGTGKKITLECSQTMGHDKMYWYQQDPGMELHLIHYSYGVNSTEKGDLSSESTVSRIRTEHFPLTLESARPSHTSQYLCATRGGRTGELFFGEGSRLTVL.